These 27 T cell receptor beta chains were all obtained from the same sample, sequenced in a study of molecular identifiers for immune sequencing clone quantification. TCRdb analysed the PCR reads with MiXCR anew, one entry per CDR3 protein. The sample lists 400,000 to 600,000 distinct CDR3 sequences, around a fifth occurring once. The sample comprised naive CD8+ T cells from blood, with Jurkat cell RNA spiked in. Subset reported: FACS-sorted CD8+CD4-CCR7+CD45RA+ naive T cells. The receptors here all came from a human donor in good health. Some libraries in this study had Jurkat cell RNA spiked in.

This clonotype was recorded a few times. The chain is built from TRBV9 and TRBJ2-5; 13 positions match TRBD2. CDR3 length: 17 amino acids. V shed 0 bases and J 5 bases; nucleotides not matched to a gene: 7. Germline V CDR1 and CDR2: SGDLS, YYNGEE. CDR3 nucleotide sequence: TGTGCCAGCAGCGTAGACCGTGGACTAGCGGGAGTGGAGACCCAGTACTTC. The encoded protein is CASSVDRGLAGVETQYF. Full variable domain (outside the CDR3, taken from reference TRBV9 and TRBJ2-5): DSGVTQTPKHLITATGQRVTLRCSPRSGDLSVYWYQQSLDQGLQFLIQYYNGEERAKGNILERFSAQQFPDLHSELNLSSLELGDSALYFCASSVDRGLAGVETQYFGPGTRLLVL.

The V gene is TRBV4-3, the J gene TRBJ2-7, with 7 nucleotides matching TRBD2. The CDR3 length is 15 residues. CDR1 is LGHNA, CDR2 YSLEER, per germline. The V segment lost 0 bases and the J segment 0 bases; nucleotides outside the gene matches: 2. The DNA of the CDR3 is TGCGCCAGCAGCCAAGAAGGCGGGGGCTCCTACGAGCAGTACTTC. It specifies CASSQEGGGSYEQYF.

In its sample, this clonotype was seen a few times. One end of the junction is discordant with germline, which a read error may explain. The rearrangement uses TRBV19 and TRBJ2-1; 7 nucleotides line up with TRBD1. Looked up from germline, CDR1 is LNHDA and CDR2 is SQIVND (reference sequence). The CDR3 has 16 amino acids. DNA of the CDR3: TGTGCCAGTACCCCAAAGGGGGCGGCAACCTACAATGAGCAGCTCTTC. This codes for CASTPKGAATYNEQLF. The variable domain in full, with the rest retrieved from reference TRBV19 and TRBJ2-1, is DGGITQSPKYLFRKEGQNVTLSCEQNLNHDAMYWYRQDPGQGLRLIYYSQIVNDFQKGDIAEGYSVSREKKESFPLTVTSAQKNPTAFYLCASTPKGAATYNEQLFGPGTRLTVL.

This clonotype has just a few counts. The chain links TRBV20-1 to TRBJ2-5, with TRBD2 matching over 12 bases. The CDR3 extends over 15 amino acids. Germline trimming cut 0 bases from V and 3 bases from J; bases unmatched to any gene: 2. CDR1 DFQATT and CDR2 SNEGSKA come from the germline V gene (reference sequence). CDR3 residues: CSARDGLAGKETQYF. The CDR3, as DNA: TGCAGTGCTAGAGATGGACTAGCGGGGAAAGAGACCCAGTACTTC.

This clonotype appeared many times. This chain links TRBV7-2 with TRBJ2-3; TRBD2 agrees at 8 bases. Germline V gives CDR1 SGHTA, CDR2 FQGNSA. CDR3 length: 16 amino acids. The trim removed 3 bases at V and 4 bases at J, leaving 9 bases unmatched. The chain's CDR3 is CASSLLAGGASDTQYF. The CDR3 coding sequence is TGTGCCAGCAGCTTGCTAGCCGGGGGGGCCTCAGATACGCAGTATTTT.

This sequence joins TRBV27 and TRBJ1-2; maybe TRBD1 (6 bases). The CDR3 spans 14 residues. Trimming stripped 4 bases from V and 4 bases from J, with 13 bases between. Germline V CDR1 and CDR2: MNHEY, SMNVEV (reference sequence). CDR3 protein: CASSWGAPGYGYTF. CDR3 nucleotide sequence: TGTGCCAGCAGTTGGGGGGCTCCTGGCTATGGCTACACCTTC.

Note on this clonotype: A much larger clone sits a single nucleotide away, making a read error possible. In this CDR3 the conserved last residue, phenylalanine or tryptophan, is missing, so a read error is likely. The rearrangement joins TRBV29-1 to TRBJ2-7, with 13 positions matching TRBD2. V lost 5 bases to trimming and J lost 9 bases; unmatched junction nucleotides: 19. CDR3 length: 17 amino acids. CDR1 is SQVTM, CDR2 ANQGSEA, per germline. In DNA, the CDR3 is TGCAGCGTTCGGGGTGAACCGGGACTAGCGGGACCTACGGGGCAGTACCTC. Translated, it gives CSVRGEPGLAGPTGQYL.

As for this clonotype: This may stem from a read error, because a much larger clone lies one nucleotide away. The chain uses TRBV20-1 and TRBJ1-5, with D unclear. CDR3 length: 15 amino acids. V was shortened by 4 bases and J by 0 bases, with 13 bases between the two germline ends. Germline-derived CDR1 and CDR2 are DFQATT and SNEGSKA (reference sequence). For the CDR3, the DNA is TGCAGTGCTAAAGTGGACGGAAATAGCAATCAGCCCCAGCATTTT. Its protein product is CSAKVDGNSNQPQHF.

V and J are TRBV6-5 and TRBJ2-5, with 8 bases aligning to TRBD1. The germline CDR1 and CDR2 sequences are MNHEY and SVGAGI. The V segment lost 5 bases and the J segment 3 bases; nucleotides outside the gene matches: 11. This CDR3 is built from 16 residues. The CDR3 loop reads CASSNERTGTEETQYF. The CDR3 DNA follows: TGTGCCAGCAGTAACGAAAGGACAGGGACTGAAGAGACCCAGTACTTC.

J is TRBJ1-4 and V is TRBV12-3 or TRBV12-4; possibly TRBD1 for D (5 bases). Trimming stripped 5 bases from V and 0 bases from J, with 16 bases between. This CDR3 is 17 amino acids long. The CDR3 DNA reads TGTGCCAGCAGTCCCCCGGGACTGATTTCAACTAATGAAAAACTGTTTTTT. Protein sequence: CASSPPGLISTNEKLFF.

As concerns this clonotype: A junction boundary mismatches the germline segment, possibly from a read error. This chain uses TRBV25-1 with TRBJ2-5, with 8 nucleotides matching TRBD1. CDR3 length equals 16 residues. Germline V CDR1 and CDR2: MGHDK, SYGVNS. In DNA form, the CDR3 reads TGTGCCGGCAGTGAAGAGGGAAACAGGGGGGATGAGACCCAGTACTTC. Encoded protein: CAGSEEGNRGDETQYF. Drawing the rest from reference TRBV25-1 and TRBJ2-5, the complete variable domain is EADIYQTPRYLVIGTGKKITLECSQTMGHDKMYWYQQDPGMELHLIHYSYGVNSTEKGDLSSESTVSRIRTEHFPLTLESARPSHTSQYLCAGSEEGNRGDETQYFGPGTRLLVL.

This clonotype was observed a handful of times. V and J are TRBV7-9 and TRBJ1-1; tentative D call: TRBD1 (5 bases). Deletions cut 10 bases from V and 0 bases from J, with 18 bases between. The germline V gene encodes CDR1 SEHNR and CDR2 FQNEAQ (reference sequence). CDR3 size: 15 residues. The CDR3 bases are TGTGCCATCCGATCGGGACCGACGCTGAACACTGAAGCTTTCTTT. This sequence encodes CAIRSGPTLNTEAFF.

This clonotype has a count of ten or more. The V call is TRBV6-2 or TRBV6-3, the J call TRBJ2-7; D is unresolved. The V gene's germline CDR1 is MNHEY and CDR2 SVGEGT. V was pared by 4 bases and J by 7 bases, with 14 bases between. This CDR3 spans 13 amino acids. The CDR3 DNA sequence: TGTGCCAGCAGTTCCAGGACGGCTTGGGAGCAGTACTTC. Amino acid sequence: CASSSRTAWEQYF.

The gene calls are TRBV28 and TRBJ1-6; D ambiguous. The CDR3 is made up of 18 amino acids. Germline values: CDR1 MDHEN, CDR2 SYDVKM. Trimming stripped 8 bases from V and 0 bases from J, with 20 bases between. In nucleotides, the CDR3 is TGTGCCAGCCTAAGGGAGGAGGATTGGAGCTCCTATAATTCACCCCTCCACTTT. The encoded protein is CASLREEDWSSYNSPLHF.

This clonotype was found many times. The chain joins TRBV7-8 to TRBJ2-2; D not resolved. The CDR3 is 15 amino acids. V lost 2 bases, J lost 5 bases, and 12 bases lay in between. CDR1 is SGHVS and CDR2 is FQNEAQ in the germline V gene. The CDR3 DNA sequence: TGTGCCAGCAGCTTAATTCCTGGGCGGACCGGGGAGCTGTTTTTT. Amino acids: CASSLIPGRTGELFF.

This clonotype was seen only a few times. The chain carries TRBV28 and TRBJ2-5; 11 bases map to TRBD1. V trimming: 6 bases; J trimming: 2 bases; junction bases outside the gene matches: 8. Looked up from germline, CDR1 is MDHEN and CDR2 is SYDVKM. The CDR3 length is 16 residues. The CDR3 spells CASSLLDRGPQETQYF. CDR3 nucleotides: TGTGCCAGCAGCCTACTGGACAGGGGGCCTCAAGAGACCCAGTACTTC. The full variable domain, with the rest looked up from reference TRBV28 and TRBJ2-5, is DVKVTQSSRYLVKRTGEKVFLECVQDMDHENMFWYRQDPGLGLRLIYFSYDVKMKEKGDIPEGYSVSREKKERFSLILESASTNQTSMYLCASSLLDRGPQETQYFGPGTRLLVL.

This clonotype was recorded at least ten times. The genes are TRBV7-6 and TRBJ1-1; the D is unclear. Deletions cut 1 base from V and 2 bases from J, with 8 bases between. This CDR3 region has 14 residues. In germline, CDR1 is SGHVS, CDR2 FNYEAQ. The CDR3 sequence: CASSLDDRNTEAFF. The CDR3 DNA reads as TGTGCCAGCAGCTTAGACGATAGAAACACTGAAGCTTTCTTT.

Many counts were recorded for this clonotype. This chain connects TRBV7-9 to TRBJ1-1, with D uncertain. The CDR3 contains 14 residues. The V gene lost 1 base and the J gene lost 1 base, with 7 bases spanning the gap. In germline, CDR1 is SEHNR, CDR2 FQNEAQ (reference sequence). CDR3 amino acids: CASSLGVSNTEAFF. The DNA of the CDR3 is TGTGCCAGCAGCTTAGGCGTCTCGAACACTGAAGCTTTCTTT.

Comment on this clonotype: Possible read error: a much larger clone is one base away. For the CDR3, the DNA is TGTGCCAGCAGTTTATTGGTGCGAGGGGGCGTACCCACAGCTACGCAGTATTTT. It encodes CASSLLVRGGVPTATQYF. The V gene is TRBV27, the J gene TRBJ2-3, with TRBD1 matching over 7 bases. CDR1 and CDR2 (germline): MNHEY, SMNVEV (reference sequence). This CDR3 is 18 amino acids long.

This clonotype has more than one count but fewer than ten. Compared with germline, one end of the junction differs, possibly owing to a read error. CDR3 amino acids: CASSSLGTQETQYF. The CDR3, as DNA: TGTGCTAGCAGCTCATTGGGTACTCAAGAGACCCAGTACTTC. The chain is built from TRBV7-7 and TRBJ2-5; D not resolved. The CDR3 covers 14 residues. Germline V gives CDR1 SSHAT, CDR2 FNYEAQ (reference sequence).

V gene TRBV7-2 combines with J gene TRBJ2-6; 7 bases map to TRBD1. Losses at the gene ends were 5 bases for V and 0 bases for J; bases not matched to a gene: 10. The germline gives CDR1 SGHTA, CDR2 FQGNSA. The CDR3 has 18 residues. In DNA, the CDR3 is TGTGCCAGCAGCAAAACGACAGGGCTGGTCTCTGGGGCCAACGTCCTGACTTTC. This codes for CASSKTTGLVSGANVLTF.

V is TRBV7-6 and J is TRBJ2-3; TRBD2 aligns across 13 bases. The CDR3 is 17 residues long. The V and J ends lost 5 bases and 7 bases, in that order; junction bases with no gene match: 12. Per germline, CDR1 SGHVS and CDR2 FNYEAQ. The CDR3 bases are TGTGCCAGCAGCCAACCACTAGCGGGAGGGGAGTTACATACGCAGTATTTT. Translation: CASSQPLAGGELHTQYF.

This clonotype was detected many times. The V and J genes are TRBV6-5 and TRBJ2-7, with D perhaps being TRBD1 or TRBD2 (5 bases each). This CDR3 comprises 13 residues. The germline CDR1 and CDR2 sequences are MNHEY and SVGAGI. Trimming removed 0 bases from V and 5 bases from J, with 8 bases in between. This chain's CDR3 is CASSYSGPDEQYF. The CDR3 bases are TGTGCCAGCAGTTACTCGGGACCTGACGAGCAGTACTTC.

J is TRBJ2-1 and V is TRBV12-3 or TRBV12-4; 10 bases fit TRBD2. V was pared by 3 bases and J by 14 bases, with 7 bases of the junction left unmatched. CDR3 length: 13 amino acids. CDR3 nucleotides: TGTGCCAGCAGTTTTTACCTAGCGGGAGTGAAGTTCTTC. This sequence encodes CASSFYLAGVKFF.

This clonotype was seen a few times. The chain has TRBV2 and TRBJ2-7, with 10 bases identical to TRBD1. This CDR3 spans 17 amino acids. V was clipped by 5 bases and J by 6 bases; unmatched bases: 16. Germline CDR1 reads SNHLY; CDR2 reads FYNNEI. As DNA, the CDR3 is TGTGCCAGCAGTCAACCAGGCCCGGGACAGGGGACCTCCGAGCAGTACTTC. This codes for CASSQPGPGQGTSEQYF.

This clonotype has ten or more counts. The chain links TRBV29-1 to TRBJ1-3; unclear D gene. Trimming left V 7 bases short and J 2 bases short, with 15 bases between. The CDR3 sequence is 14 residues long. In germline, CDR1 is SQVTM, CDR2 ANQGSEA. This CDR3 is CSALVGGPGNTIYF. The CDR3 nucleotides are TGCAGCGCCCTGGTTGGAGGGCCTGGAAACACCATATATTTT.

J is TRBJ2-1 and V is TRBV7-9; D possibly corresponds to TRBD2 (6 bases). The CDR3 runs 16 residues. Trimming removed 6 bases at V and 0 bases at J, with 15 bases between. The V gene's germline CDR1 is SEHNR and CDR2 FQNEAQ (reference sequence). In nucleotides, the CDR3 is TGTGCCAGCAGTCCCGGGGGTATCAGCTCCTACAATGAGCAGTTCTTC. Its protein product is CASSPGGISSYNEQFF.